A selection of T cell receptor beta chains follows, all from one sample in a study of blood T cell repertoires in COVID-19. Here immunoSEQ multiplex PCR was the method, and the copy in TCRdb shows in-frame clones only, minus some. The repertoire holds around 300,000 clones, with about nine tenths as singletons. Source material: peripheral blood. All receptors come from a woman aged 25 to 39 with COVID-19, enrolled during active disease. Both conserved end residues are part of each CDR3. D genes are given only for firm matches. A clone size is listed for some rows: how often the clone was seen (once, few, many), or a class if it is expanded.

>15|TRBV4-3|TRBD1|once|TRBJ2-7
TGCGCCAGCAGCTCAGAAACAGGGGCCTCCTACGAGCAGTACTTC
CASSSETGASYEQYF
>13|TRBV12-3/TRBV12-4|NA|NA|TRBJ1-2
TGTGCCAGCAGTTTTAGGGGGGGCTATGGCTACACCTTC
CASSFRGGYGYTF
>12|TRBV27|NA|NA|TRBJ2-2
TGTGCCAGCAGTGGAGACACCGGGGAGCTGTTTTTT
CASSGDTGELFF
>16|TRBV7-2|TRBD1|NA|TRBJ2-1
TGTGCCAGCAGCGCCCGTGGGGACAGGGTTATCAATGAGCAGTTCTTC
CASSARGDRVINEQFF
>15|TRBV5-6|TRBD2|NA|TRBJ2-7
TGTGCCAGCAGCTTGTACAGCGGGAAAGTCTACGAGCAGTACTTC
CASSLYSGKVYEQYF
>13|TRBV2|NA|NA|TRBJ1-6
TGTGCCAGCAGGCCGCAGTATAATTCACCCCTCCACTTT
CASRPQYNSPLHF
>15|TRBV13|TRBD2|once|TRBJ2-5
TGTGCCAGCAGCCTGCGGACTAGCGGGAGGGAGACCCAGTACTTC
CASSLRTSGRETQYF
>13|TRBV6-1|TRBD1|NA|TRBJ1-1
TGTGCCAGCAGTGATAACAGGGGCACTGAAGCTTTCTTT
CASSDNRGTEAFF
>13|TRBV28|TRBD1|NA|TRBJ1-5
TGTGCCAGCAGGTGGACAGGGAATCAGCCCCAGCATTTT
CASRWTGNQPQHF
>13|TRBV7-9|NA|NA|TRBJ1-1
TGTGCCAGCAGCTTAGAGCTGGGCTCTGAAGCTTTCTTT
CASSLELGSEAFF
>14|TRBV28|NA|NA|TRBJ1-2
TGTGCCAGCAGTTTACCAACAGGGTACTATGGCTACACCTTC
CASSLPTGYYGYTF
>12|TRBV11-2|NA|NA|TRBJ2-3
TGTGCCAGCAGCTCTAGCGAGCCTCCGCAGTATTTT
CASSSSEPPQYF
>16|TRBV27|NA|NA|TRBJ2-5
TGTGCCAGCAGTTTATCGAGGGCAGCGTATCAAGAGACCCAGTACTTC
CASSLSRAAYQETQYF
>11|TRBV6-5|TRBD2|NA|TRBJ2-1
TGTGCCAGCACAAAGGGACTAGCGTTGTTCTTC
CASTKGLALFF
>14|TRBV28|NA|NA|TRBJ2-7
TGTGCCAGCGTTGGAGCGGCGCTTTCCTACGAGCAGTACTTC
CASVGAALSYEQYF
>16|TRBV4-1|TRBD1|NA|TRBJ1-4
TGCGCCAGCAGCGGAAGAAGAACAGGGGTAAATGAAAAACTGTTTTTT
CASSGRRTGVNEKLFF
>14|TRBV5-1|NA|NA|TRBJ2-1
TGCGCCAGCAGCCAAGGGACTGGAAACAATGAGCAGTTCTTC
CASSQGTGNNEQFF
>18|TRBV28|TRBD1|NA|TRBJ1-5
TGTGCCAGCAGCTACCCAAGGGACAGGGACGGGTTGAATCAGCCCCAGCATTTT
CASSYPRDRDGLNQPQHF
>17|TRBV19|NA|NA|TRBJ1-1
TGTGCCAGTAGCCCCATAATCGGAAAACAGCTGAACACTGAAGCTTTCTTT
CASSPIIGKQLNTEAFF
>14|TRBV5-4|NA|NA|TRBJ1-1
TGTGCCGTCAAAACGGGACAAACGTACACTGAAGCTTTCTTT
CAVKTGQTYTEAFF
>18|TRBV5-5|TRBD1|NA|TRBJ1-3
TGTGCCAGCAGCCCCCGGGACAGGGGGCCCTCCTCTGGAAACACCATATATTTT
CASSPRDRGPSSGNTIYF
>15|TRBV5-1|NA|NA|TRBJ1-5
TGCGCCAGCGCCTTGGATTCCCAGGTTTGGCAGCCCCAGCATTTT
CASALDSQVWQPQHF
>16|TRBV9|NA|NA|TRBJ2-2
TGTGCCAGCAGCGTAGGAGCTAGCGCCAACACCGGGGAGCTGTTTTTT
CASSVGASANTGELFF